Below are 24 T cell receptor beta chains sequenced from a single sample in a study of shared clonotypes between healthy human individuals. Naive CD8 populations comprised CD45RO-negative cells positively selected for CCR7, excluding terminally differentiated effector memory CD45RA+ cells. Sequencing was performed with immunoSEQ multiplex PCR; in TCRdb, only in-frame clones are kept and a portion is missing. This table holds about 2 million clones, less than 95% found once. Sequencing was performed on naive CD8+ T cells sorted from blood. These receptors all stem from a man aged 18 to 29 in good health.

The V gene is TRBV6-4, the J gene TRBJ1-6; D gene uncertain. The CDR3 has 13 amino acids. Trimming removed 3 bases from V and 14 bases from J, with 14 bases in between. CDR1 and CDR2 (germline): MRHNA, SNTAGT. The CDR3 spells CASSEGSGSTLHF. The DNA of the CDR3 is TGTGCCAGCAGTGAAGGTAGTGGTTCCACCCTCCACTTT.

The rearrangement links TRBV9 to TRBJ2-7, with a weak D call TRBD1 (7 bases). The V end lost 4 bases, the J end lost 2 bases, and 16 bases lay between the germline ends. The CDR3 is 15 amino acids. From germline, CDR1 is SGDLS and CDR2 YYNGEE. The CDR3 DNA reads TGTGCCAGCAGCCCTGGAGGGGGCCCCACCTACGAGCAGTACTTC. Protein product: CASSPGGGPTYEQYF.

The table lists this clone with a few counts. J is TRBJ2-7 and V is TRBV9, with a weak D call TRBD1 (6 bases). The germline V and J ends were trimmed by 0 bases and 3 bases, with 10 bases remaining between them. Germline CDR1 SGDLS, CDR2 YYNGEE. The CDR3 sequence is 14 residues long. The CDR3 loop reads CASSVGDKHYEQYF. The CDR3 DNA follows: TGTGCCAGCAGCGTAGGGGACAAGCACTACGAGCAGTACTTC. Using reference TRBV9 and TRBJ2-7 for the parts outside the CDR3, the full variable domain is DSGVTQTPKHLITATGQRVTLRCSPRSGDLSVYWYQQSLDQGLQFLIQYYNGEERAKGNILERFSAQQFPDLHSELNLSSLELGDSALYFCASSVGDKHYEQYFGPGTRLTVT.

The rearrangement links TRBV27 to TRBJ2-1, with D tentatively TRBD2 (6 bases). The CDR3 runs 15 residues. The ends were cut back, 4 bases at V and 0 bases at J, with 10 bases in the middle. The germline CDR1 and CDR2 sequences are MNHEY and SMNVEV (reference sequence). This CDR3 reads CASSSGGNSYNEQFF. CDR3 bases: TGTGCCAGCAGTTCCGGGGGAAACTCCTACAATGAGCAGTTCTTC.

Remarks on this clone: Other DNA sequences in this sample translate to the same CDR3. The chain combines TRBV28 with TRBJ2-7; D might be TRBD2 (6 bases). Germline loops: CDR1 MDHEN, CDR2 SYDVKM. This CDR3 region has 14 residues. Trimming stripped 3 bases from V and 3 bases from J, with 12 bases between. The CDR3 region is CASSLGQGGYEQYF. The CDR3 nucleotides read TGTGCCAGCAGTTTGGGGCAGGGAGGCTACGAGCAGTACTTC.

The V and J genes are TRBV19 and TRBJ1-2; D not resolved. Germline values: CDR1 LNHDA, CDR2 SQIVND (reference sequence). The CDR3 covers 13 residues. Trimming shortened V by 3 bases and J by 3 bases, and 8 bases separated the two germline ends. The CDR3 sequence: CASSISSDYGYTF. In DNA, the CDR3 is TGTGCCAGTAGTATTTCAAGTGACTATGGCTACACCTTC.

The chain carries TRBV5-6 and TRBJ1-5; D is ambiguous. The CDR3 has 15 amino acids. V was shortened by 0 bases and J by 7 bases, with 14 bases between the two germline ends. Germline CDR1 is SGHDT and CDR2 is YYEEEE. The CDR3 loop is CASSLAGPGPQPQHF. DNA for the CDR3: TGTGCCAGCAGCTTGGCCGGTCCGGGCCCCCAGCCCCAGCATTTT.

This sequence joins TRBV4-1 and TRBJ2-7; D is unclear. The germline V and J ends were trimmed by 1 base and 7 bases, with 14 bases remaining between them. This CDR3 is built from 14 residues. The germline V gene encodes CDR1 MGHRA and CDR2 YSYEKL. The CDR3 bases are TGCGCCAGCAGCCAAGTAACAGACCCCAGGGAGCAGTACTTC. Residues: CASSQVTDPREQYF.

The chain joins TRBV2 to TRBJ1-1; TRBD1 is a possible D gene (5 bases). The CDR3 is 16 residues long. V was clipped by 1 base and J by 11 bases, with 23 bases between them. Germline V lookup: CDR1 SNHLY, CDR2 FYNNEI. The CDR3 here is CASSEDSWQGPGYAFF. The DNA of the CDR3 is TGTGCCAGCAGTGAAGATAGCTGGCAGGGCCCCGGGTACGCTTTCTTT.

V gene TRBV2 combines with J gene TRBJ2-3; 12 bases are shared with TRBD2. Germline CDR1 SNHLY, CDR2 FYNNEI. This CDR3 spans 18 amino acids. The V segment lost 1 base and the J segment 2 bases; nucleotides outside the gene matches: 7. The CDR3 protein is CASSEGIPSGRATDTQYF. CDR3 coding DNA: TGTGCCAGCAGTGAAGGTATCCCTAGCGGGAGGGCCACAGATACGCAGTATTTT.

The genes are TRBV10-2 and TRBJ2-3; 8 bases agree with TRBD2. Germline values: CDR1 WSHSY, CDR2 SAAADI. CDR3 length: 15 residues. Trimming at V came to 2 bases and at J to 6 bases, leaving 7 bases not matched to a gene. CDR3 sequence (DNA): TGCGCCAGCAGTGAGAAGATAGCGGGGTGGGATACGCAGTATTTT. Translating gives CASSEKIAGWDTQYF.

The chain links TRBV5-6 to TRBJ2-5; no clear D. CDR1 and CDR2 from the germline V gene are SGHDT and YYEEEE. Deletions cut 4 bases from V and 5 bases from J, with 9 bases between. The length of the CDR3 is 12 residues. The CDR3, as DNA: TGTGCCAGCAGCCTCGTGGCCGAGACCCAGTACTTC. Protein product: CASSLVAETQYF.

The gene calls are TRBV2 and TRBJ1-1, with D possibly being TRBD1 (6 bases). V was pared by 3 bases and J by 3 bases, with 26 bases between. Germline lookup yields CDR1 SNHLY and CDR2 FYNNEI. This CDR3 has 19 residues. CDR3 loop: CASSEAGTHLINLDTEAFF. DNA of the CDR3: TGTGCCAGCAGTGAGGCCGGGACACACCTTATTAATCTGGACACTGAAGCTTTCTTT. The complete variable domain, with remaining parts taken from reference TRBV2 and TRBJ1-1, reads EPEVTQTPSHQVTQMGQEVILRCVPISNHLYFYWYRQILGQKVEFLVSFYNNEISEKSEIFDDQFSVERPDGSNFTLKIRSTKLEDSAMYFCASSEAGTHLINLDTEAFFGQGTRLTVV.

The chain recombines TRBV5-1 with TRBJ2-1; D gene uncertain. The V end was cut by 0 bases, the J end by 12 bases, with 16 bases between. CDR1 and CDR2 from the germline V gene are SGHRS and YFSETQ. The CDR3 consists of 14 residues. CDR3 nucleotides: TGCGCCAGCAGCTTGGCCGCGGACGACCGGTGGCAGTTCTTC. Its translation is CASSLAADDRWQFF.

The gene calls are TRBV7-9 and TRBJ1-1; D is possibly TRBD1 (5 bases). Between the trimmed V and J ends, which lost 5 bases and 5 bases, there was a span of 15 bases. CDR3 length equals 14 residues. Germline CDR1 is SEHNR and CDR2 is FQNEAQ (reference sequence). The CDR3 loop reads CASSRSEGWTEAFF. The CDR3 region has the DNA TGTGCCAGCAGCCGCTCTGAGGGGTGGACTGAAGCTTTCTTT.

As to this clone: This same CDR3 is encoded by further DNA sequences in the sample. The chain couples TRBV19 to TRBJ2-7, with D possibly TRBD1 on 5 matching bases. CDR3 size: 14 residues. In germline, CDR1 is LNHDA, CDR2 SQIVND (reference sequence). V lost 1 base, J lost 3 bases, and 10 bases lay in between. The CDR3 reads CASSIGQGDYEQYF. CDR3 DNA sequence: TGTGCCAGTAGTATAGGGCAAGGGGACTACGAGCAGTACTTC.

The chain links TRBV6-6 to TRBJ2-7, with TRBD2 as a possible D gene (6 bases). The germline CDR1 and CDR2 sequences are MNHNY and SVGAGI (reference sequence). The V end was cut by 6 bases, the J end by 3 bases, with 15 bases between. This CDR3 comprises 14 residues. This CDR3 is CASRSGTEFYEQYF. The CDR3, as DNA: TGTGCCAGCAGATCCGGGACTGAATTCTACGAGCAGTACTTC.

This clone was seen a single time. The V and J genes are TRBV30 and TRBJ1-3, with 7 bases that match TRBD1. Germline CDR1 GTSNPN, CDR2 SVGIG (reference sequence). V dropped 4 bases and J dropped 1; count of bases not matched to a gene: 10. The CDR3 is made up of 16 amino acids. The DNA for the CDR3 is TGTGCCTGGAATCACGACAGGGAGGGTTCTGGAAACACCATATATTTT. Its protein product is CAWNHDREGSGNTIYF.

This chain uses TRBV7-9 with TRBJ1-5, with 9 nucleotides matching TRBD1. The length of the CDR3 is 15 residues. The V segment lost 1 base and the J segment 6 bases; nucleotides outside the gene matches: 4. From germline, CDR1 is SEHNR and CDR2 FQNEAQ (reference sequence). The CDR3 loop is CASSLVGTGLQPQHF. CDR3 DNA sequence: TGTGCCAGCAGCTTAGTGGGGACAGGGCTTCAGCCCCAGCATTTT.

The rearrangement uses TRBV4-1 and TRBJ2-7; tentative D call: TRBD1 (6 bases). Germline V CDR1 and CDR2: MGHRA, YSYEKL. V lost 0 bases, J lost 4 bases, and 13 bases lay in between. The CDR3 spans 15 residues. DNA for the CDR3: TGCGCCAGCAGCCAAGATGGTAAAGGGGGATACGAGCAGTACTTC. It codes for CASSQDGKGGYEQYF.

The rearrangement links TRBV30 to TRBJ1-5, with TRBD1 as a possible D gene (5 bases). This CDR3 is 15 amino acids long. Trimming shortened V by 1 base and J by 1 base, and 11 bases separated the two germline ends. Germline CDR1 GTSNPN, CDR2 SVGIG (reference sequence). The CDR3 nucleotides read TGTGCCTGGAGTGATGGGGCGGAGAGCAATCAGCCCCAGCATTTT. Translated, it gives CAWSDGAESNQPQHF.

The rearrangement uses TRBV27 and TRBJ2-3; TRBD2 matches at 10 bases. Germline V lookup: CDR1 MNHEY, CDR2 SMNVEV (reference sequence). The junction had 3 bases not matched to a gene; V was cut back by 5 bases and J by 4 bases. CDR3 size: 14 residues. This CDR3 reads CASSPSGSADTQYF. In DNA, the CDR3 is TGTGCCAGCAGTCCTAGCGGGAGCGCAGATACGCAGTATTTT.

The rearrangement links TRBV19 to TRBJ1-1; D gene ambiguous. This CDR3 has 13 amino acids. V shed 3 bases and J shed 0 bases, with 5 bases lying between them. Germline CDR1 reads LNHDA; CDR2 reads SQIVND (reference sequence). Here the CDR3 reads CASSMYVNTEAFF. The CDR3 nucleotides read TGTGCCAGTAGTATGTACGTGAACACTGAAGCTTTCTTT.

V is TRBV7-9 and J is TRBJ1-4, with 10 bases fitting TRBD1. There are 15 residues in the CDR3. V was pared by 4 bases and J by 5 bases, with 4 bases of the junction left unmatched. Germline V CDR1 and CDR2: SEHNR, FQNEAQ (reference sequence). The DNA for the CDR3 is TGTGCCAGCAGCTCAGTGGGACAGGGGAATGAAAAACTGTTTTTT. This translates into CASSSVGQGNEKLFF.